Sequencing of this TCR beta chain was carried out in a study of cytomegalovirus exposure and HLA in healthy donors (dated by TCRdb to the late 2010s). Study-wide context: According to an earlier analysis of several hundred of the donors, roughly 180 million T cells yielded roughly 100 million unique TCR beta sequences and about 300 Gb of sequence data. To predict cytomegalovirus infection status, the study combined high-throughput TCR immunosequencing, statistical association of individual TCRs with disease status, and machine learning. The later analysis used no new phenotypic data to find candidate immune exposures, relying instead on TCR beta sequences and their occurrence across donors. Donor age, sex, ethnicity and CMV serostatus were collected together with the repertoire data. Approximately 310 gigabases of sequencing data and approximately 93 million unique TCR sequences were included in an early release covering roughly 700 HLA-typed donors. Among some 400 genotyped donors of the cohort, an average of roughly 230,000 unique TCR beta nucleotide sequences was sequenced per donor, of which roughly 18% were non-productive. An earlier analysis of 450 to 750 of the donors used high-throughput TCR beta sequencing to judge whether each TCR beta V gene segment behaved as functional or pseudogenic. The genetic ancestry cluster associated with self-reported Caucasian donors included roughly four fifths of the approximately 400 genotyped donors. In addition to the first cohort of roughly 700 subjects, a separate validation cohort of about 120 different subjects was used. Both class I and class II loci were covered by HLA typing, at four-digit resolution. Four or five DR-DQ haplotypes were handled as single units for association and clustering because linkage in the cohort was strong. Typing coverage differed by locus: A, B, C, DRB1 and DQB1 were typed in about 620-630 donors, DQA1 in about 500, DPA1 in over 600, and DPB1 in 400 to 480. The study used immunosequencing to profile the T cell repertoires of approximately 650 subjects and linked those repertoires to cytomegalovirus serostatus. The study was designed to test whether signatures of past pathogen exposure could be identified by cataloging public T cell receptors. In a later genetic analysis, genome-wide SNP genotypes for about 60% of the 666 donors were used, and that subset was treated as a discovery cohort. A later analysis re-analyzed previously published TCR beta repertoires from 550 to 700 donors and added high-resolution HLA genotyping to study TCR occurrence patterns. Every repertoire in the discovery cohort had been generated on one and the same sequencing platform. The research as a whole found: It was suggested by the authors that the approach could potentially be generalized to other disease states and immunological phenotypes. The earlier analysis of approximately 590 of the donors excluded seventeen rarely observed V segments, including chromosome 9 orphons, because counts were too low. A later analysis found that HLA-associated TCR beta chains were more clonally expanded and had lower generation probabilities than equally common non-associated chains. V-gene and J-gene trimming of TCR beta chains was associated with a missense DCLRE1C variant in a later genetic analysis, and the association was replicated in an independent cohort. Broadly in line with IMGT annotations, most TCR beta V segments showed up in productive rearrangements about 87% or about 30% of the time in an earlier analysis of approximately 640 of the donors. Immune exposure information for the cohort was limited to CMV serostatus. At a false discovery rate of 0.05, a later analysis linked 15,000 to 20,000 TCR beta sequences to specific HLA alleles. In both the original and validation cohorts, the classifier was reported to diagnose cytomegalovirus status with high specificity and sensitivity. Linkage disequilibrium might explain the correlated functional status among segregating V segments, but an unknown experimental factor could not be ruled out. Strong co-occurrence of HLA alleles, especially DR and DQ, made assigning TCR associations to individual alleles difficult. In a later genetic analysis, fewer N-insertions in productive TCRs were reported among donors in an Asian-associated ancestry cluster than the approximately 670-donor mean. In a later analysis, the rate of TCR association differed among HLA loci, with DRB1 alleles having the most associated TCRs and HLA-C alleles having the fewest. Some IMGT-functional V segments, including TRBV6-2 and TRBV6-3, could not be told apart with the 87-base-pair reads, so those segments were excluded. A further reported finding was that TCR beta sequences accurately predicted the HLA-A and HLA-B alleles for most subjects in the first cohort. In vitro tests confirmed that a few of the cytomegalovirus-associated TCR beta chains recognize cytomegalovirus antigens. A group of highly shared sequence variants was considered likely to be a technical artifact of the sequencing pipeline. In this cohort, only TCR beta chains were sequenced, and detectable features were limited by the absence of alpha or paired-chain data. In a later analysis, most CMV-associated TCR beta chains were found to appear HLA-restricted, with HLA associations seemingly driven largely by CMV exposure. The study listed 150 to 200 TCR beta chains as associated with cytomegalovirus. Most TCR sequences were seen in very few donors, while some public TCRs were found in many individuals. Several of the top co-occurrence clusters appeared to be linked to parvovirus B19, influenza, CMV and Epstein-Barr virus, according to a later analysis. Because HLA typing was unavailable for some donors at each locus, only the typed subset was used in association tests. Sequencing depth was assumed to be roughly uniform across donors in the presence/absence analyses, though that assumption may not hold.

CDR1 MNHEY and CDR2 SVGAGI are derived from the germline V gene. Deletion took 8 bases off V and 0 bases off J, with a span of 13 bases between the germline ends. Including cysteine and phenylalanine, the CDR3 has 15 amino acids. CDR3 DNA only is kept here, 45 bases in frame from base 1. Worth noting for this clone: Its antigen is not yet known. Base qualities are missing; no much larger clone stands one base away.

Libraries came from the immunoSEQ multiplex PCR assay. For the multiplex PCR, a mixture combining 60 forward primers for TCR Vbeta segments and 13 reverse primers for TCR Jbeta segments was used. Amplification of the CDR3 region of rearranged TCR beta genes was performed with a multiplex PCR assay on genomic DNA. The Illumina HiSeq System was used to sequence the amplified TCR beta libraries as 87-base-pair reads. The study's own analysis went as follows. A later analysis tallied tens of millions of unique TCR beta chains across the 666 repertoires, and some 10 million of those chains were shared by two or more donors. Raw reads were error-corrected and collapsed into unique sequences by a nearest-neighbor algorithm in which closely related sequences were merged to remove PCR and sequencing errors. CDR3 sequences were aligned to IMGT reference sequences to assign V, D and J gene segments. For a sequence to be retained, at least a six-nucleotide match to both a V gene segment and a J gene segment was required. Rearrangements were classified as productive when the CDR3 lacked stop codons and remained in frame with V and J, and all other rearrangements were classified as non-productive. Following IMGT convention, CDR3 was defined as the stretch from the second conserved V-encoded cysteine to the conserved J-encoded phenylalanine. The earlier analysis of about 610 of the donors excluded any sequence lacking an unambiguous match to a single V gene segment. An earlier analysis of several hundred of the donors called V segments functional above 56.7% productive rearrangements and segregating when the between-donor standard deviation exceeded 5%. To diagnose cytomegalovirus status from the catalog of TCR beta chain sequences, a statistical classification framework was built. In a later analysis, TCR nucleotide sequences were compared against IMGT/GENE-DB human TR gene sequences so that V and J genes could be assigned. In a later analysis, CDR3 sequences and most-parsimonious VDJ recombination scenarios were assigned using the TCRdist pipeline. In a later analysis, each TCR beta chain was defined by its CDR3 amino acid sequence together with its V-gene family, and reads lacking a unique V-gene family were excluded. A later analysis removed 592 highly shared, low-generation-probability nucleotide sequences to deal with suspected cross-contamination and a sequencing artifact. A later analysis calculated a clonal expansion index for each public chain from normalized within-repertoire ranks of inferred template counts. Generation probabilities in a later analysis came from a VDJ recombination model fitted to out-of-frame rearrangements, and those results were checked against IGoR. A later analysis scored TCR-TCR, TCR-HLA and TCR-CMV co-occurrence with hypergeometric tests, applying a repertoire-size bias correction to TCR pairs. A later analysis estimated false discovery rates by permuting HLA or CMV assignments 20 times. In a later analysis, co-occurring TCRs were grouped using DBSCAN, with TCRdist sequence similarity added in when clustering inside HLA-allele-positive subsets. Co-occurrence clustering excluded repertoires with fewer than 30,000 or more than 120,000 public chains, plus five with anomalous nucleotide sharing. Imported from immuneACCESS, the table was reduced by TCRdb to in-frame sequences with V and J called. These copies leave out some clones; in studies compared against another copy, an unresolved V gene accounts for under half, and the cause of the remainder is not known. V, J and clone size are those of that table, while D and trimming were read from the DNA. For this sample there are over 200,000 clones; 82% appear just once. The ten largest make up 5% to 6% of the sample.

In total, more than 500 healthy bone marrow donors made up the cohort. All cohort members were sampled while nominally healthy, although unrecorded immune exposures were likely present. The donor was CMV seropositive and was included in the group of some 290 seropositive cohort members. Each donor provided a peripheral blood sample, and peripheral blood mononuclear cells were used for TCR beta sequencing. Genomic DNA was extracted from the blood cell samples with the Qiagen DNeasy Blood Extraction Kit. Rearrangement joined TRBV6-5 to TRBJ1-4, with the D gene call left open. The sequenced sample consisted of PBMCs. The sequence came from a woman in her thirties or forties in good health and CMV-seropositive. The DNA is TGTGCCAGCGGTCGCGGTCACGCAACTAATGAAAAACTGTTTTTT. This is translated as CASGRGHATNEKLFF.